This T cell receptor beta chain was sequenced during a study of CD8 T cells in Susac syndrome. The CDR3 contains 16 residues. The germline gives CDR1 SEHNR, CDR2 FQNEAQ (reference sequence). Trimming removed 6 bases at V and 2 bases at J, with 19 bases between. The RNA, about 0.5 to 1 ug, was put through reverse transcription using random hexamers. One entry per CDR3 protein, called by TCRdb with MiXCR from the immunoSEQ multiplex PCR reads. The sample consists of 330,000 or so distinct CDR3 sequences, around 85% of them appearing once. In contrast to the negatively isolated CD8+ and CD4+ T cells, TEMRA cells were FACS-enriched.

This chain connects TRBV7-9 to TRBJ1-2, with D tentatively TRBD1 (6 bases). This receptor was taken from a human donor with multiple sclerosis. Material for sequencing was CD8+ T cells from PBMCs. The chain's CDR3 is CASRIGRDTSNYGYTF. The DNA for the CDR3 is TGTGCCAGCAGGATCGGCCGGGACACATCCAACTATGGCTACACCTTC.